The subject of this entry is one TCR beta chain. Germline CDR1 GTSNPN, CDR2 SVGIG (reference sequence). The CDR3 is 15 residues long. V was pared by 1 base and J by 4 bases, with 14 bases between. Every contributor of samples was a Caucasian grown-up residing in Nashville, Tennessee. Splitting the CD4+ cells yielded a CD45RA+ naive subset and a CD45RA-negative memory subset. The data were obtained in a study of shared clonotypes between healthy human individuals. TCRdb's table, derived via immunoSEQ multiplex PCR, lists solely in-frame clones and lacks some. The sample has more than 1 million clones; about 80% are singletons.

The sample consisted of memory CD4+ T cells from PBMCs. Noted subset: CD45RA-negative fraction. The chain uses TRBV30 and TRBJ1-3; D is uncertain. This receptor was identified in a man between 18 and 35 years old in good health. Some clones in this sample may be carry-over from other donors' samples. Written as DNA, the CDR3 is TGTGCCTGGAGTGCCTTTTCGGGGATCGGAAACACCATATATTTT. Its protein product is CAWSAFSGIGNTIYF.